The T cell receptor beta chain described here comes from a study of T cell repertoires in cytomegalovirus infection (dated by TCRdb to the late 2010s). With regard to the full study: Peptide stimulations targeted recently identified HLA-C-restricted CMV epitopes, whose presentation resists viral immunomodulation, together with well-studied HLA-B-restricted epitopes. Because public TCR beta signatures pointed to carriage of CMV infection together with the matching HLA type, the HLA type of each donor mattered for the analysis. The full study reports these points: In both this cohort and an independent roughly 400-donor cohort, the cumulative frequency of public TCR beta family members distinguished carriers of CMV infection plus the relevant HLA type. In the ex vivo response, HLA-C-restricted CMV-specific TCR beta clonotypes were dominant, and in two of eight donors the single most frequent clonotype came from this HLA-C-restricted group.

Instrument on record: Illumina HiSeq 1500. TCRdb's own reprocessing of the public reads used fastp at Q25 and MiXCR and kept productive beta chains. Merged by CDR3 protein, the rows form single entries marked with the most common genes and DNA. Within this sample are approximately 89,000 distinct CDR3 sequences, with about 29% of them counted one time only. The top ten clones comprise about 65% of the sample. Based on the germline V gene, the CDR1 and CDR2 sequences are MNHNS and SASEGT. V is clipped by 5 bases and J by 8 bases, and the sequence between their germline boundaries is 12 bases long. The CDR3 has 13 amino acids, counting the end cysteine and phenylalanine. Here the CDR3 DNA is all that survives: 39 bases in frame from base 1. Turning to this clonotype: Its antigen remains undetermined. No per-base quality is available; no much larger clone lies one base away.

The intended sense of this specimen's treatment or condition label: in vitro stimulation with specific CMV peptide epitopes to enrich CMV-specific T cells. The sequence is built from TRBV6-1 and TRBJ1-4; the D gene cannot be named for sure. The source was CD8+ T cells from cultured PBMCs, collected from culture after CMV antigen stimulation. This receptor was obtained from a human donor in good health (CMV status not recorded). Some clones in this sample may be carry-over from other donors' samples. The CDR3 protein sequence reads: CASSQHAVEKLFF. The nucleotide sequence reads as follows: TGTGCCAGCAGTCAACACGCGGTAGAAAAACTGTTTTTT.